This TCR beta chain was captured in a study of vaccination and CD4 T cells after COVID-19. Study details: With 8 or 9 mild cases and one severe, convalescent patients were SARS-CoV-2 positive by nasal swab PCR. Timing of post-vaccine sample collection was a median 72 days after dose two, with a range of 14 to 241.

Turning to this clonotype: Its specificity is unknown.

As to treatment: roughly ten-day PBMC culture with coronavirus spike peptide pools or control peptides (ViraFEST assay). The Oncomine TCR Beta short-read assay was applied to DNA of cultured CD4+ T cells. CD4+ T cells were cultured, and genomic DNA was extracted from them. TCRdb ran MiXCR on the PCR reads and lists one entry per CDR3 protein. This sample has about 10,000 distinct CDR3 sequences, with less than 85% found just once. CDR1 and CDR2 (germline): LNHDA, SQIVND (reference sequence). V dropped 7 bases and J dropped 7 bases, with 17 bases sitting between them. This CDR3 has 15 residues. The J gene is TRBJ1-6, the V gene TRBV19; D remains unclear. The receptor was isolated from a human donor who had recovered from COVID-19. The sample was CD4+ T cells from blood, cultured in vitro. CDR3 region: CASTPGRNYNSPLHF. CDR3 DNA: TGTGCCAGTACCCCAGGACGGAATTACAATTCACCCCTCCACTTT. The full variable domain, completed using reference TRBV19 and TRBJ1-6, is DGGITQSPKYLFRKEGQNVTLSCEQNLNHDAMYWYRQDPGQGLRLIYYSQIVNDFQKGDIAEGYSVSREKKESFPLTVTSAQKNPTAFYLCASTPGRNYNSPLHFGNGTRLTVT.